This T cell receptor (beta chain) was profiled in a study of CD8+CD57+ T cells in acquired aplastic anemia. In the study overall: DNA from sorted CD4+ and CD8+ cells averaged roughly 3.4 ug. In CD4+ cells, healthy donors produced an average of about 10 million reads. General study findings and limits: Patients showed no significant difference from controls in CD8+ Simpson's diversity. Common to patients and controls were twenty-nine CD8+ CDR3 sequences.

CDR3 length: 18 amino acids. Trimming removed 3 bases from V and 5 bases from J, with 23 bases in between. This clonotype was found once. Its antigen is unknown. Genomic DNA, serving as template, underwent TCR beta VDJ and CDR3 profiling. MiXCR, run by TCRdb on the reads, gives a single entry per CDR3 protein. The sample holds about 400,000 distinct CDR3 sequences, about 70% seen once. The genes are TRBV12-3 or TRBV12-4 and TRBJ2-1; D possibly corresponds to TRBD1 (6 bases). Material: sorted CD4+, CD8+, or CD8+CD57+ T cells (not recorded which) from PBMCs. This sequence originates from a human donor in good health, serving as a control. The CDR3 nucleotides read TGTGCCAGCAGTTTCGCGGGCAGGGGACAAGTTCGACACAATGAGCAGTTCTTC. Protein: CASSFAGRGQVRHNEQFF.